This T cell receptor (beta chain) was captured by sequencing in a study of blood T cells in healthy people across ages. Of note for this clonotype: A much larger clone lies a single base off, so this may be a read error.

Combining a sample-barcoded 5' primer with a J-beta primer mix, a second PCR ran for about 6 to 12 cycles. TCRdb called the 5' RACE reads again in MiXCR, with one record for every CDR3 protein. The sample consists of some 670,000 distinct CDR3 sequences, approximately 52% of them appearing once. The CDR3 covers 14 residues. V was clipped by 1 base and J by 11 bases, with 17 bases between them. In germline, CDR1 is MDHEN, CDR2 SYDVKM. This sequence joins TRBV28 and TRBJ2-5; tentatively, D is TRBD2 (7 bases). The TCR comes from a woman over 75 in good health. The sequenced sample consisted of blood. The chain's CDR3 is CASSLSGGGKSQYF. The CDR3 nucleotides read TGTGCCAGCAGTTTATCGGGGGGCGGTAAGTCGCAGTACTTC.